A selection of T cell receptor beta chains follows, all from one sample in a study of metastatic and nonmetastatic thyroid tumors. TCRdb re-clonotyped the PCR reads through MiXCR. The sample has 89,000 or so clones; roughly 8.6% are singletons. The sample comprised blood. Receptors originate from a female donor with papillary thyroid cancer or a benign thyroid nodule (not recorded which). Some clones in this sample may be carry-over from other donors' samples. The CDR3 runs from the conserved cysteine through the conserved F or W. The D gene is left open where the match is weak. A clone size is listed for some rows: how often the clone was seen (once, few, many), or a class if it is expanded.

V gene: TRBV5-6
clone size: many
J gene: TRBJ1-6
D gene: .
CDR3 DNA: TGTGCCAGCAGCTTGGCCAGGCACTATAATTCACCCCTCCACTTT
CDR3 protein: CASSLARHYNSPLHF

V gene: TRBV10-3
clone size: many
J gene: TRBJ1-2
D gene: TRBD1
CDR3 DNA: TGTGCCATCAGGAGCGGAATCGACAGGGACTATGGCTACACCTTC
CDR3 protein: CAIRSGIDRDYGYTF

V gene: TRBV12-3/TRBV12-4
clone size: few
J gene: TRBJ2-2
D gene: TRBD1
CDR3 DNA: TGTGCCAGCAGTTTTATGTTGGGGACAGGTAACACCGGGGAGCTGTTTTTT
CDR3 protein: CASSFMLGTGNTGELFF

V gene: TRBV28
clone size: few
J gene: TRBJ1-2
D gene: TRBD1
CDR3 DNA: TGTGCCAGCAGTTTTATATATCCCGGGACAGCTAACTATGGCTACACCTTC
CDR3 protein: CASSFIYPGTANYGYTF

V gene: TRBV10-2
clone size: .
J gene: TRBJ2-5
D gene: .
CDR3 DNA: TGCGCCAGCAGTGAGTCAAAGATGATCACTAGGCAAGAGACCCAGTACTTC
CDR3 protein: CASSESKMITRQETQYF

V gene: TRBV27
clone size: .
J gene: TRBJ1-2
D gene: .
CDR3 DNA: TGTGCCAGCAGTTTATCGGGCAGGGACGGCTACACCTTC
CDR3 protein: CASSLSGRDGYTF

V gene: TRBV19
clone size: many
J gene: TRBJ1-2
D gene: .
CDR3 DNA: TGTGCCAGTAGTATCGGACGGCACGAGTATGGCTACACCTTC
CDR3 protein: CASSIGRHEYGYTF

V gene: TRBV4-1
clone size: many
J gene: TRBJ1-5
D gene: .
CDR3 DNA: TGCGCCAGCAGCCAAGAATTCAGGGACGGTAGGACCTTAAATCAGCCCCAGCATTTT
CDR3 protein: CASSQEFRDGRTLNQPQHF

V gene: TRBV6-1
clone size: many
J gene: TRBJ1-2
D gene: TRBD1
CDR3 DNA: TGTGCCAGCAGTGAACAGGAGACAGGGGTTGGCTATGGCTACACCTTC
CDR3 protein: CASSEQETGVGYGYTF

V gene: TRBV11-2
clone size: many
J gene: TRBJ1-1
D gene: TRBD1
CDR3 DNA: TGTGCCAGCAGCGGCCCGACAGGGGGCGAACCTGAAGCTTTCTTT
CDR3 protein: CASSGPTGGEPEAFF

V gene: TRBV20-1
clone size: few
J gene: TRBJ1-2
D gene: .
CDR3 DNA: TGCAGTACTACGCCCGGTCCCGTTGGGGGCTACACCTTC
CDR3 protein: CSTTPGPVGGYTF

V gene: TRBV11-1
clone size: many
J gene: TRBJ1-6
D gene: .
CDR3 DNA: TGTGCCAGCAGCTTAGACCGACAGCGTAATTCACCCCTCCACTTT
CDR3 protein: CASSLDRQRNSPLHF

V gene: TRBV7-9
clone size: many
J gene: TRBJ2-3
D gene: TRBD2
CDR3 DNA: TGTGCCAGCAGCCCCGGCTTCACTAGCGGGGAGATCACAGATACGCAGTATTTT
CDR3 protein: CASSPGFTSGEITDTQYF

V gene: TRBV7-2
clone size: many
J gene: TRBJ2-5
D gene: .
CDR3 DNA: TGTGCCAGCAGCTTCAACAGGGATGAGACCCAGTACTTC
CDR3 protein: CASSFNRDETQYF

V gene: TRBV6-1
clone size: many
J gene: TRBJ1-2
D gene: .
CDR3 DNA: TGTGCCAGCAACCGTCAACAGGGCGGCCATGGCTACACCTTC
CDR3 protein: CASNRQQGGHGYTF

V gene: TRBV11-3
clone size: many
J gene: TRBJ1-3
D gene: TRBD1
CDR3 DNA: TGTGCCAGCAGCGCGGGACAGGGGGCAGCTGGAAACACCATATATTTT
CDR3 protein: CASSAGQGAAGNTIYF

V gene: TRBV6-4
clone size: few
J gene: TRBJ2-2
D gene: TRBD1
CDR3 DNA: TGTGCCAGCAGCGCCCAGACAGGGGGTCACACCGGGGAGCTGTTTTTT
CDR3 protein: CASSAQTGGHTGELFF

V gene: TRBV18
clone size: many
J gene: TRBJ2-7
D gene: TRBD1
CDR3 DNA: TGTGCCAGCTCTACAGGGGGCGCCTCCTACGAGCAGTACTTC
CDR3 protein: CASSTGGASYEQYF

V gene: TRBV30
clone size: many
J gene: TRBJ1-1
D gene: TRBD1
CDR3 DNA: TGTGCCTGGCTTAGGACAGGGACCGATGAAGCTTTCTTT
CDR3 protein: CAWLRTGTDEAFF

V gene: TRBV4-1
clone size: many
J gene: TRBJ1-5
D gene: .
CDR3 DNA: TGCGCCAGCAGCCCCCTCCCCTGGGGGCAAAAGGGCAATCAGCCCCAGCATTTT
CDR3 protein: CASSPLPWGQKGNQPQHF

V gene: TRBV28
clone size: many
J gene: TRBJ2-5
D gene: TRBD2
CDR3 DNA: TGTGCCAGCTGGGGGGGGGGAGGAGAGACCCAGTACTTC
CDR3 protein: CASWGGGGETQYF

V gene: TRBV12-3/TRBV12-4
clone size: many
J gene: TRBJ2-7
D gene: .
CDR3 DNA: TGTGCCAGCAGTCCAACCGGGAAGCAAGGTTCCTACGAGCAGTACTTC
CDR3 protein: CASSPTGKQGSYEQYF